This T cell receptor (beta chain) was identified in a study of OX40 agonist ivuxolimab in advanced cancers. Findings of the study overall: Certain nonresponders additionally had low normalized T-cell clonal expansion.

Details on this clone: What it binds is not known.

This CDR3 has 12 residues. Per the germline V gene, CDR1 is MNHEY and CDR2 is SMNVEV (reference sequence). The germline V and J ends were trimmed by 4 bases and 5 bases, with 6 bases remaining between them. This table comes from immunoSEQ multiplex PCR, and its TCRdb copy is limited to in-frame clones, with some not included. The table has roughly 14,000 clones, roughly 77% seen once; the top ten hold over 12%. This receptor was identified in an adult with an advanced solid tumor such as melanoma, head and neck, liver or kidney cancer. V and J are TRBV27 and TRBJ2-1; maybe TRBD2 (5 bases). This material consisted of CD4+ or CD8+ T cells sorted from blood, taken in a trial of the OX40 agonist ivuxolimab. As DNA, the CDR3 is TGTGCCAGCAGTTCGGGGAACAATGAGCAGTTCTTC. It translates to CASSSGNNEQFF.